Listed below are T cell receptor beta chains from one sample, sequenced in a study of graft-versus-host responses after intestinal transplantation. Antigens for these TCRs are unknown. Method: immunoSEQ multiplex PCR; TCRdb's copy keeps in-frame clones and lacks some. The data contain some 100,000 clones, about 93% of them singletons. Sequences were derived from unstimulated CD8+ T cells sorted from spleen or lymph node cells, sampled before transplant. Receptors originate from a human donor who was the organ donor for an intestinal transplant. Both conserved end residues are trimmed from each CDR3. Not all rows give a size; the values are once, few, many and, for expanded clones, a class.

j_call clone_size v_call cdr3_aa
TRBJ2-7 . TRBV4-1 ASSQDGGEQY
TRBJ2-3 . TRBV28 ASSENRRDTQY
TRBJ1-1 . TRBV5-4 ASSLRGLGTEAF
TRBJ2-5 . TRBV7-9 ASSPQVAGFSTAQY
TRBJ2-2 . TRBV19 ASTPSTGELF
TRBJ2-2 . TRBV4-1 ASSPWGGNTGELF
TRBJ1-1 . TRBV7-8 ASSLGSGSAF
TRBJ1-1 . TRBV29-1 SAEGAQDTEAF
TRBJ1-1 . TRBV9 ASSFFPLGGAITEAF
TRBJ2-1 . TRBV27 ASSYPTAGSEQF
TRBJ2-5 . TRBV25-1 ASSDPGQGQETQY
TRBJ2-3 . TRBV6-4 ASSDGGDTDTQY
TRBJ2-3 . TRBV6-5 ASGQGAADTQY
TRBJ2-7 . TRBV6-5 ASSSGTGNTYEQY
TRBJ2-6 once TRBV5-6 ASSLSGTRRSGANVLT
TRBJ1-1 . TRBV5-4 ASSLEWGSTEAF
TRBJ2-7 . TRBV2 ASTVGLAGVLREQY
TRBJ1-5 once TRBV7-3 ASSRRGRSGYSNQPQH
TRBJ2-4 . TRBV27 ASSDRTGGGIQY